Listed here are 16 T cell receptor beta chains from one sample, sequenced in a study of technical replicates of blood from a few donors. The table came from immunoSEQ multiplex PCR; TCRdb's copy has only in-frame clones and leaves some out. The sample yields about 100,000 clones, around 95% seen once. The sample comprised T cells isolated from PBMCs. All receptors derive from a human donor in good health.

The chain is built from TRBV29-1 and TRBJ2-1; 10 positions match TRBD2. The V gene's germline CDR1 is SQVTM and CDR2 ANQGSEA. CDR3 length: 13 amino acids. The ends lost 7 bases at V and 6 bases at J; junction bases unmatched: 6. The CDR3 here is CSAAAGGINEQFF. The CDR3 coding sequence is TGCAGCGCCGCAGCGGGAGGGATCAATGAGCAGTTCTTC.

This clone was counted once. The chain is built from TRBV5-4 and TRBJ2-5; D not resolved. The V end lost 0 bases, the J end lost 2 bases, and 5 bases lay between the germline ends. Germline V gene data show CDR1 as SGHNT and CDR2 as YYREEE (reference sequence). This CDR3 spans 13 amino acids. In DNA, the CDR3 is TGTGCCAGCAGCTTGGACGGTCAAGAGACCCAGTACTTC. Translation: CASSLDGQETQYF.

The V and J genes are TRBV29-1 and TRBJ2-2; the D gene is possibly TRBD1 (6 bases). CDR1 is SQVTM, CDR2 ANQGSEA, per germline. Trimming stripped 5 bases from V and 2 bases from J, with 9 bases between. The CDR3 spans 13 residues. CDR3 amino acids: CSVRTVNTGELFF. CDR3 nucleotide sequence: TGCAGCGTTAGGACAGTCAACACCGGGGAGCTGTTTTTT.

The CDR3 reads CASSLVGVNSPLHF. Written as DNA, the CDR3 is TGTGCCAGCAGCTTAGTAGGGGTTAATTCACCCCTCCACTTT. The V and J genes are TRBV7-2 and TRBJ1-6; weak D call: TRBD1 (5 bases). Trimming left V 1 base short and J 6 bases short, with 7 bases between. The CDR3 has 14 amino acids. Germline CDR1 and CDR2: SGHTA and FQGNSA.

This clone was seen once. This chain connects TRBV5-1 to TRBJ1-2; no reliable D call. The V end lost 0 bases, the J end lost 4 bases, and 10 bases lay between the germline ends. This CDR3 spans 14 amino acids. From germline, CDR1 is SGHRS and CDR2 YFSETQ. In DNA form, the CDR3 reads TGCGCCAGCAGCTTGGAGACGGAGTTCTATGGCTACACCTTC. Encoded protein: CASSLETEFYGYTF.

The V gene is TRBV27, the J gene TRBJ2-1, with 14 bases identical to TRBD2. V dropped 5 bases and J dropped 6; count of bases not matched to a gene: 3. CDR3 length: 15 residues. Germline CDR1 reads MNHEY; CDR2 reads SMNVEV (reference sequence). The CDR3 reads CASSRGLAGVNEQFF. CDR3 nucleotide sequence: TGTGCCAGCAGTCGGGGACTAGCGGGAGTCAATGAGCAGTTCTTC.

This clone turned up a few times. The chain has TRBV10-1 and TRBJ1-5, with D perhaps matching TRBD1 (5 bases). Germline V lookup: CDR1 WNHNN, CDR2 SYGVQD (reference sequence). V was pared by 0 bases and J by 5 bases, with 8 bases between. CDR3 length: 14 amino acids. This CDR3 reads CASSESGVHQPQHF. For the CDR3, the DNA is TGCGCCAGCAGTGAGTCAGGGGTTCATCAGCCCCAGCATTTT.

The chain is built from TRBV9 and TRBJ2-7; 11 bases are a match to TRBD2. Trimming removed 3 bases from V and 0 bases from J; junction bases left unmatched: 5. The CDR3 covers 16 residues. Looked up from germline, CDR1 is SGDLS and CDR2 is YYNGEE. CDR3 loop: CASSAHSGGDSYEQYF. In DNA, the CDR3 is TGTGCCAGCAGCGCACATAGCGGGGGGGACTCCTACGAGCAGTACTTC. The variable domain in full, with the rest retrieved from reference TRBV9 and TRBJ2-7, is DSGVTQTPKHLITATGQRVTLRCSPRSGDLSVYWYQQSLDQGLQFLIQYYNGEERAKGNILERFSAQQFPDLHSELNLSSLELGDSALYFCASSAHSGGDSYEQYFGPGTRLTVT.

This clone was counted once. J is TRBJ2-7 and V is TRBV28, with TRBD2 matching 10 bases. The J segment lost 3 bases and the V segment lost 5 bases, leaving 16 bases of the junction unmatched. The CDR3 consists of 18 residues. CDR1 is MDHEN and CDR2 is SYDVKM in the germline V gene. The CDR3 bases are TGTGCCAGCAGTACCACCCCCAAGAGCGGGAGGGCCGACTACGAGCAGTACTTC. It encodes CASSTTPKSGRADYEQYF. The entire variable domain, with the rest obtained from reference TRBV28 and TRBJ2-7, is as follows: DVKVTQSSRYLVKRTGEKVFLECVQDMDHENMFWYRQDPGLGLRLIYFSYDVKMKEKGDIPEGYSVSREKKERFSLILESASTNQTSMYLCASSTTPKSGRADYEQYFGPGTRLTVT.

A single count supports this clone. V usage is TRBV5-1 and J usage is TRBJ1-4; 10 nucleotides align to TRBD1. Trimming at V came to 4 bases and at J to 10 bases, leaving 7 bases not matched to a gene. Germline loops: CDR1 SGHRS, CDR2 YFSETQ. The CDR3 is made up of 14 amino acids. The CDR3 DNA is TGCGCCAGCAGCCTGGGACAGGGGACTGGAAAACTGTTTTTT. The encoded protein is CASSLGQGTGKLFF.

CDR3 sequence (DNA): TGCGCCAGCAGCCAAGATCACAGGGGGCACTACGAGCAGTACTTC. Translating it yields CASSQDHRGHYEQYF. The chain is built from TRBV4-1 and TRBJ2-7; 9 positions agree with TRBD1. Losses at the gene ends were 0 bases for V and 3 bases for J; bases not matched to a gene: 3. Germline lookup yields CDR1 MGHRA and CDR2 YSYEKL. The CDR3 runs 15 residues.

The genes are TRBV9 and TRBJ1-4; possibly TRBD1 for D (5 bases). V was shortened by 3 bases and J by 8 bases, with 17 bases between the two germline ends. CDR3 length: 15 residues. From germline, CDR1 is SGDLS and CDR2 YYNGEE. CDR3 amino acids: CASSASGSVAEKLFF. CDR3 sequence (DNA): TGTGCCAGCAGCGCTTCAGGGTCGGTCGCAGAAAAACTGTTTTTT.

Here the CDR3 reads CASSLLTSYEQYF. In nucleotides, the CDR3 is TGTGCCAGCAGCTTACTGACATCCTACGAGCAGTACTTC. The genes are TRBV5-6 and TRBJ2-7, with D hard to call. This CDR3 is 13 amino acids long. Looked up from germline, CDR1 is SGHDT and CDR2 is YYEEEE. Deletions cut 2 bases from V and 1 base from J, with 7 bases between.

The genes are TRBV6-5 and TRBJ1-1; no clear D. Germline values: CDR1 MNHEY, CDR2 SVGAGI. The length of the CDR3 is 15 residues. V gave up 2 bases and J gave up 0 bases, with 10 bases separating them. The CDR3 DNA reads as TGTGCCAGCAGTTACGGCAGGATTGTGAACACTGAAGCTTTCTTT. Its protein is CASSYGRIVNTEAFF.

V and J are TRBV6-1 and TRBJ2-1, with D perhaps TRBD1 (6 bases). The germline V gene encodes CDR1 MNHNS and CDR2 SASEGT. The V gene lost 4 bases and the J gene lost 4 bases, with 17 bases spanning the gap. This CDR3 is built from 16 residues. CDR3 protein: CASSAIPDSSYNEQFF. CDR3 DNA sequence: TGTGCCAGCAGTGCGATTCCGGACAGTTCGTACAATGAGCAGTTCTTC.

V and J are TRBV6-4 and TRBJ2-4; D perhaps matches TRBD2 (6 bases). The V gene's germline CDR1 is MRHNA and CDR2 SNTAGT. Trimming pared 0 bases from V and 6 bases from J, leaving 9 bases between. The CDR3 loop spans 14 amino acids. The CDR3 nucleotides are TGTGCCAGCAGTGACTCTTACGGGGGAAACATTCAGTACTTC. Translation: CASSDSYGGNIQYF.